This paragraph reports one TCR beta chain. The target antigen is unknown. This CDR3 has 14 amino acids. CDR1 is MNHEY, CDR2 SMNVEV, per germline (reference sequence). V lost 0 bases and J lost 7, with 12 bases in between. The data were taken from a study of vaccination effects on CD4 cells after COVID-19. Cells that had been cultured for approximately ten days were the source of isolated CD4+ T cells. Each participant was given two doses of one vaccine (BNT162b2 or mRNA-1273). The assay was immunoSEQ multiplex PCR, and TCRdb's table has in-frame clones only and misses some. This repertoire shows about 45,000 clones, 72% found once; its top ten account for less than 10%.

V usage is TRBV27 and J usage is TRBJ1-2, with D possibly TRBD1 on 5 matching bases. The starting material was CD4+ T cells from PBMCs cultured without peptide, obtained after COVID-19 vaccination. This TCR derives from a human donor who received a COVID-19 vaccine. The CDR3, as DNA: TGTGCCAGCAGTTTATCGAGGACACCTTCTGGCTACACCTTC. Protein sequence: CASSLSRTPSGYTF.